This TCR beta chain was retrieved from a study of technical replicates of blood from four donors. This clone showed up just a few times. This CDR3 is built from 17 residues. Germline CDR1 is SGHTA and CDR2 is FQGNSA. J lost 0 bases, V lost 5 bases, and 12 bases had no gene match. Libraries were prepared by immunoSEQ multiplex PCR; TCRdb keeps only in-frame clonotypes and omits some of them. The data show 45,000 to 65,000 clones, with about 95% seen just once and 3.1% held by the top ten. The rearrangement links TRBV7-2 to TRBJ1-1; 7 bases agree with TRBD1. The sample was PBMCs. The sequence derives from a human donor in good health. Some clones in this sample may be carry-over from other donors' samples. CDR3 nucleotides: TGTGCCAGCAGCCCCGGGACAGCCAGGGGGATGAACACTGAAGCTTTCTTT. Encoded protein: CASSPGTARGMNTEAFF.